The 20 T cell receptor beta chains reported below all come from one sample, sequenced in a study of identical twins. From the 5' RACE reads, TCRdb called clonotypes with MiXCR, one entry per CDR3 protein. Of 200,000 to 250,000 distinct CDR3 sequences listed, roughly 7% are singletons. The data also belong to a second study, concerning yellow fever vaccine responses in identical twins.

Sequencing used memory (CD45RO+) T cells sorted from blood. These receptors originate from a woman aged 18 to 35 in good health.

This clonotype was seen many times. The chain couples TRBV12-3 or TRBV12-4 to TRBJ1-2; perhaps TRBD1 as D (6 bases). CDR3 length equals 12 residues. V dropped 10 bases and J dropped 0 bases, with 9 bases sitting between them. The CDR3 nucleotides are TGTGCCACCAGGGGAACTAACTATGGCTACACCTTC. Translation gives CATRGTNYGYTF.

This clonotype was counted only a few times. The chain combines TRBV20-1 with TRBJ1-4; tentatively, D is TRBD1 (6 bases). CDR3 length: 14 residues. V dropped 5 bases and J dropped 7 bases, with 17 bases sitting between them. Per germline, CDR1 DFQATT and CDR2 SNEGSKA (reference sequence). The CDR3 region is CSAPRGQRGEKLFF. CDR3 nucleotide sequence: TGCAGTGCTCCCCGAGGACAGCGGGGTGAAAAACTGTTTTTT.

In this sample, this clonotype turned up a few times. The chain's CDR3 is CASSIHPGRGPGELFF. The CDR3 DNA reads as TGTGCCAGTAGTATACACCCAGGGAGGGGGCCCGGGGAGCTGTTTTTT. The chain joins TRBV19 to TRBJ2-2, with D perhaps assigned TRBD1 or TRBD2 (7 bases each). The germline V and J ends were trimmed by 2 bases and 6 bases, with 16 bases remaining between them. Germline V gene sequence: CDR1 LNHDA, CDR2 SQIVND (reference sequence). The CDR3 is made up of 16 amino acids. Using reference TRBV19 and TRBJ2-2 for the parts outside the CDR3, the full variable domain is DGGITQSPKYLFRKEGQNVTLSCEQNLNHDAMYWYRQDPGQGLRLIYYSQIVNDFQKGDIAEGYSVSREKKESFPLTVTSAQKNPTAFYLCASSIHPGRGPGELFFGEGSRLTVL.

This clonotype was found many times. The chain is built from TRBV20-1 and TRBJ2-5; no clear D gene. CDR3 size: 13 residues. CDR1 is DFQATT and CDR2 is SNEGSKA in the germline V gene (reference sequence). V was shortened by 1 base and J by 7 bases, with 13 bases between the two germline ends. CDR3 in amino acids: CSARGPLTGTQYF. The CDR3 DNA follows: TGCAGTGCTAGAGGGCCCTTAACGGGGACCCAGTACTTC.

This clonotype occurred many times. This chain connects TRBV6-5 to TRBJ2-5; TRBD1 agrees at 7 bases. This CDR3 has 13 amino acids. CDR1 and CDR2 from the germline V gene are MNHEY and SVGAGI. V shed 7 bases and J 1 base; nucleotides not matched to a gene: 3. The CDR3 spells CASIRTGQETQYF. CDR3 coding DNA: TGTGCCAGCATTAGGACAGGCCAAGAGACCCAGTACTTC.

This clonotype has just a few counts. The chain joins TRBV6-2 or TRBV6-3 to TRBJ2-2; 7 bases align to TRBD1. Germline V gene lookup returns CDR1 MNHEY and CDR2 SVGEGT. The CDR3 is made up of 14 amino acids. V lost 8 bases to trimming and J lost 6 bases; unmatched junction nucleotides: 9. The CDR3 DNA sequence: TGTGCCAGCTGGAGACAGGGTTGGTCCGGGGAGCTGTTTTTT. Translating it yields CASWRQGWSGELFF.

CDR3 loop: CSAQVASGSNEQFF. The CDR3 coding sequence is TGCAGTGCTCAAGTGGCTAGCGGGAGCAATGAGCAGTTCTTC. The chain uses TRBV20-1 and TRBJ2-1, with TRBD2 identical over 10 bases. The V gene's germline CDR1 is DFQATT and CDR2 SNEGSKA (reference sequence). The V and J ends lost 5 bases and 6 bases, in that order; junction bases with no gene match: 7. This CDR3 comprises 14 residues.

This clonotype turned up a few times. The chain employs TRBV28 and TRBJ2-1; D perhaps matches TRBD2 (6 bases). Germline V lookup: CDR1 MDHEN, CDR2 SYDVKM. The CDR3 totals 12 residues. Trimming pared 1 base from V and 12 bases from J, leaving 10 bases between. In DNA, the CDR3 is TGTGCCAGCAGTTTATCGGGACTTATGCAGTTCTTC. This gives the protein CASSLSGLMQFF.

In this sample, this clonotype turned up a few times. The chain employs TRBV12-3 or TRBV12-4 and TRBJ2-1, with 9 bases aligning to TRBD1. This CDR3 has 17 amino acids. J was trimmed by 2 bases and V by 11 bases; bases with no gene match: 16. The CDR3 DNA is TGTGCCCTCAGCCCGCTCCCAAACAGGGGGCCCTACAATGAGCAGTTCTTC. It specifies CALSPLPNRGPYNEQFF.

This clonotype has ten or more counts. The genes are TRBV7-9 and TRBJ1-2; 12 positions match TRBD1. V shed 1 base, J shed 6 bases, and the junction held 3 bases outside the gene matches. CDR1 is SEHNR, CDR2 FQNEAQ, per germline (reference sequence). The CDR3 sequence is 15 residues long. The CDR3 here is CASSLEGTGGNGYTF. The CDR3, as DNA: TGTGCCAGCAGCTTAGAGGGGACAGGGGGCAATGGCTACACCTTC. The complete variable domain, with remaining parts taken from reference TRBV7-9 and TRBJ1-2, reads DTGVSQNPRHKITKRGQNVTFRCDPISEHNRLYWYRQTLGQGPEFLTYFQNEAQLEKSRLLSDRFSAERPKGSFSTLEIQRTEQGDSAMYLCASSLEGTGGNGYTFGSGTRLTVV.

This clonotype appeared a few times. V usage is TRBV12-3 or TRBV12-4 and J usage is TRBJ1-4, with 9 nucleotides matching TRBD1. V was pared by 8 bases and J by 8 bases, with 6 bases of the junction left unmatched. The length of the CDR3 is 13 residues. The CDR3 region has the DNA TGTGCCAGCCATGGACAGGGGCTAGAAAAACTGTTTTTT. Translating it yields CASHGQGLEKLFF.

This clonotype was counted many times. The J gene is TRBJ2-2, the V gene TRBV3-1; D remains ambiguous. Trimming removed 2 bases from V and 6 bases from J, with 4 bases in between. Germline V lookup: CDR1 LGHDT, CDR2 YNNKEL (reference sequence). The CDR3 runs to 12 residues. CDR3 in amino acids: CASSQPAGELFF. CDR3 DNA: TGTGCCAGCAGCCAACCGGCCGGGGAGCTGTTTTTT. The variable domain in full, with the rest retrieved from reference TRBV3-1 and TRBJ2-2, is DTAVSQTPKYLVTQMGNDKSIKCEQNLGHDTMYWYKQDSKKFLKIMFSYNNKELIINETVPNRFSPKSPDKAHLNLHINSLELGDSAVYFCASSQPAGELFFGEGSRLTVL.

The table lists this clonotype with a few counts. The rearrangement links TRBV20-1 to TRBJ1-2, with no clear D. CDR3 length equals 15 residues. The germline gives CDR1 DFQATT, CDR2 SNEGSKA (reference sequence). V lost 0 bases and J lost 2, with 13 bases in between. DNA of the CDR3: TGCAGTGCTAGAGAAGTGGCAGTAAGGAACTATGGCTACACCTTC. Protein: CSAREVAVRNYGYTF.

The sample holds many counts of this clonotype. The V and J genes are TRBV7-8 and TRBJ2-1; TRBD1 might be the D (6 bases). CDR1 and CDR2 (germline): SGHVS, FQNEAQ. V was trimmed by 4 bases and J by 7 bases, leaving 14 bases between them. This CDR3 contains 14 residues. Written as DNA, the CDR3 is TGTGCCAGCAGCTCAAGGTACAGGGAGAATGAGCAGTTCTTC. Protein product: CASSSRYRENEQFF.

The chain carries TRBV13 and TRBJ2-1; TRBD2 matches 11 bases. The CDR3 sequence is 16 residues long. Germline CDR1 reads PRHDT; CDR2 reads FYEKMQ (reference sequence). Trimming removed 5 bases from V and 1 base from J; junction bases left unmatched: 4. CDR3 protein: CASSKLAGVSYNEQFF. The CDR3, as DNA: TGTGCCAGCAGCAAACTAGCGGGAGTTTCCTACAATGAGCAGTTCTTC.

This chain connects TRBV18 to TRBJ2-1; perhaps TRBD2 as D (6 bases). Trimming cost V 2 bases and J 0 bases, with 14 bases left between them. The length of the CDR3 is 17 residues. The germline CDR1 and CDR2 sequences are KGHSH and LQKENI. The CDR3 is CASSPNGGWSSYNEQFF. CDR3 DNA: TGTGCCAGCTCACCAAACGGGGGTTGGAGCTCCTACAATGAGCAGTTCTTC.

The rearrangement links TRBV7-8 to TRBJ1-3; TRBD1 matches 7 bases. This CDR3 region has 18 residues. Looked up from germline, CDR1 is SGHVS and CDR2 is FQNEAQ. Germline trimming cut 1 base from V and 0 bases from J; bases unmatched to any gene: 9. CDR3 region: CASSLVGRGVTSGNTIYF. The CDR3 DNA follows: TGTGCCAGCAGCTTAGTCGGCAGGGGGGTAACCTCTGGAAACACCATATATTTT.

This chain connects TRBV27 to TRBJ2-7, with D unresolved. This CDR3 contains 11 residues. V was clipped by 8 bases and J by 3 bases, with 8 bases between them. Germline lookup yields CDR1 MNHEY and CDR2 SMNVEV (reference sequence). CDR3 DNA: TGTGCCAGCGGGCCCTTCTACGAGCAGTACTTC. Translating gives CASGPFYEQYF.

This clonotype showed up many times. The V gene is TRBV20-1, the J gene TRBJ1-3; D is uncertain. The CDR3 length is 15 residues. The V gene lost 1 base and the J gene lost 0 bases, with 10 bases spanning the gap. Germline V gene data show CDR1 as DFQATT and CDR2 as SNEGSKA (reference sequence). CDR3 sequence reads: CSARARAGSGNTIYF. CDR3 nucleotide sequence: TGCAGTGCTAGAGCCCGCGCAGGCTCTGGAAACACCATATATTTT.

The chain recombines TRBV3-1 with TRBJ2-2; TRBD1 aligns across 8 bases. The germline V gene has CDR1 LGHDT and CDR2 YNNKEL (reference sequence). Losses at the gene ends were 1 base for V and 6 bases for J; bases not matched to a gene: 16. This CDR3 spans 19 amino acids. The CDR3 DNA is TGTGCCAGCAGCCAAGCTCGGGGCAGGGGGCTTATCGTCGCCGGGGAGCTGTTTTTT. Amino acid sequence: CASSQARGRGLIVAGELFF. The whole variable domain, filled in from reference TRBV3-1 and TRBJ2-2, reads DTAVSQTPKYLVTQMGNDKSIKCEQNLGHDTMYWYKQDSKKFLKIMFSYNNKELIINETVPNRFSPKSPDKAHLNLHINSLELGDSAVYFCASSQARGRGLIVAGELFFGEGSRLTVL.